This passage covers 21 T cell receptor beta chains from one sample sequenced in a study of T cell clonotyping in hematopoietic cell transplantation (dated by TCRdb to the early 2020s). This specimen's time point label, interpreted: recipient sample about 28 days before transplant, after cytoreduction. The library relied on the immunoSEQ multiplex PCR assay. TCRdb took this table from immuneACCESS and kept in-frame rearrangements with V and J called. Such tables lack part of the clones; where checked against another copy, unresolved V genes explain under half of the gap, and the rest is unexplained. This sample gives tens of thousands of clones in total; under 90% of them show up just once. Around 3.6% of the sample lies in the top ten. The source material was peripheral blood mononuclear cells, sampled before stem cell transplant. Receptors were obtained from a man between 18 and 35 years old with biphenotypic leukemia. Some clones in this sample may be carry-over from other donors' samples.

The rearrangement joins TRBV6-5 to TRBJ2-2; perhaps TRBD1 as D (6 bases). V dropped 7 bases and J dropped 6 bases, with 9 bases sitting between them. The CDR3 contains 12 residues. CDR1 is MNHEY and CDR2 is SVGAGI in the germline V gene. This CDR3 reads CASKQGSGELFF. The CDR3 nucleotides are TGTGCCAGCAAGCAGGGGTCCGGGGAGCTGTTTTTT.

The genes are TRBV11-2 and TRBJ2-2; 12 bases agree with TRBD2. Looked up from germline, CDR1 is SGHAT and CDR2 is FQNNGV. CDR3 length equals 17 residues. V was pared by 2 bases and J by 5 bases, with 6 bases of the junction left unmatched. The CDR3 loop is CASSLRLAGEGTGELFF. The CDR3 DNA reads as TGTGCCAGCAGCTTAAGACTAGCGGGAGAGGGAACCGGGGAGCTGTTTTTT.

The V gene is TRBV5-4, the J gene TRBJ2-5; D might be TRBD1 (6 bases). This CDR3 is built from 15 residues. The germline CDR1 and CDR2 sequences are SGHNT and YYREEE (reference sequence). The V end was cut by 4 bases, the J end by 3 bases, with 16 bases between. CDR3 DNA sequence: TGTGCCAGCAGCCGGGTGGCAGGGGACGAAGAGACCCAGTACTTC. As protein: CASSRVAGDEETQYF. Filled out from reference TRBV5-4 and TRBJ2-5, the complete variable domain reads ETGVTQSPTHLIKTRGQQVTLRCSSQSGHNTVSWYQQALGQGPQFIFQYYREEENGRGNFPPRFSGLQFPNYSSELNVNALELDDSALYLCASSRVAGDEETQYFGPGTRLLVL.

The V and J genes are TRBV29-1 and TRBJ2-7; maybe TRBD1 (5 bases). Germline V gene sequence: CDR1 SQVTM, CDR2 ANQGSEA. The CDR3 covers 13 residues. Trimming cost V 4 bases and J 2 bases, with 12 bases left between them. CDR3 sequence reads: CSVVTDTPYEQYF. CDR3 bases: TGCAGCGTTGTGACAGACACCCCCTACGAGCAGTACTTC.

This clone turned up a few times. The CDR3 DNA is TGTGCCAGCAGCCAAACCGACGGGTACTATGGCTACACCTTC. Protein product: CASSQTDGYYGYTF. V is TRBV14 and J is TRBJ1-2, with D hard to call. The CDR3 extends over 14 amino acids. Trimming cost V 2 bases and J 3 bases, with 10 bases left between them. Germline V lookup: CDR1 SGHDN, CDR2 FVKESK. Based on the CDR3 plus reference TRBV14 and TRBJ1-2, the full variable domain is EAGVTQFPSHSVIEKGQTVTLRCDPISGHDNLYWYRRVMGKEIKFLLHFVKESKQDESGMPNNRFLAERTGGTYSTLKVQPAELEDSGVYFCASSQTDGYYGYTFGSGTRLTVV.

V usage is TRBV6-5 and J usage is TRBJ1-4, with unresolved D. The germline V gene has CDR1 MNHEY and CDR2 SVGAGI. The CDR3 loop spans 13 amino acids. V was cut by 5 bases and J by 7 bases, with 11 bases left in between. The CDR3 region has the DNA TGTGCCAGCAGTACCCACAGCACTGAAAAACTGTTTTTT. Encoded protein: CASSTHSTEKLFF.

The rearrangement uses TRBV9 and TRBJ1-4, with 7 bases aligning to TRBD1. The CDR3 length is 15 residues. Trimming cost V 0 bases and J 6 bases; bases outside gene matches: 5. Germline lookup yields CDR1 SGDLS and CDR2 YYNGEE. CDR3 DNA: TGTGCCAGCAGCGTAGGTCCAGGGGGGGATGAAAAACTGTTTTTT. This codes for CASSVGPGGDEKLFF.

For the CDR3, the DNA is TGTGCCAGCAGTTTAAGGGACAGGGGAACCGGGGAGCTGTTTTTT. It is translated as CASSLRDRGTGELFF. The genes are TRBV27 and TRBJ2-2; 10 bases are shared with TRBD1. Germline V gives CDR1 MNHEY, CDR2 SMNVEV (reference sequence). Losses at the gene ends were 2 bases for V and 5 bases for J; bases not matched to a gene: 2. This CDR3 contains 15 residues.

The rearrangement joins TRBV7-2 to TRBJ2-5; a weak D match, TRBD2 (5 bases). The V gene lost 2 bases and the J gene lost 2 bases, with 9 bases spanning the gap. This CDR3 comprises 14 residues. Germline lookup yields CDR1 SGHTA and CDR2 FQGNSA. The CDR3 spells CASSLIPGQETQYF. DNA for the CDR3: TGTGCCAGCAGCTTAATCCCGGGGCAAGAGACCCAGTACTTC.

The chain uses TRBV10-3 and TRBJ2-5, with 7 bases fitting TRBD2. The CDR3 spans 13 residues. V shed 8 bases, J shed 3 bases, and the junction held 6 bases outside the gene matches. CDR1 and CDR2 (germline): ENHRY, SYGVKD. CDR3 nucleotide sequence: TGTGCCATCTCCTATGGGGGGGAAGAGACCCAGTACTTC. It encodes CAISYGGEETQYF.

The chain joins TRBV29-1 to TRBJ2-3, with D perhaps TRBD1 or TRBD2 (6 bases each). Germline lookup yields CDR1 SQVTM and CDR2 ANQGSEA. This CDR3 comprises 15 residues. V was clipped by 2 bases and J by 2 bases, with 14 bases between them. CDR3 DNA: TGCAGCGTTGAACTGAGGGGGGCATTCACAGATACGCAGTATTTT. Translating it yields CSVELRGAFTDTQYF.

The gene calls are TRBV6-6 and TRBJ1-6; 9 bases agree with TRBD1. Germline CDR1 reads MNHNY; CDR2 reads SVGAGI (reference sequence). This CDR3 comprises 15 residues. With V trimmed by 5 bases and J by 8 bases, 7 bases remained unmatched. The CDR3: CASSNRGPADSPLHF. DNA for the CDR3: TGTGCCAGCAGTAACAGGGGGCCCGCGGATTCACCCCTCCACTTT.

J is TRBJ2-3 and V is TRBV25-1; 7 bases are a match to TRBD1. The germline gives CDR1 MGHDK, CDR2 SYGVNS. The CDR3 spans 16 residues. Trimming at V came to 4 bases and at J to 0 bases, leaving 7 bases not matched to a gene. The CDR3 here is CASSVVGQISTDTQYF. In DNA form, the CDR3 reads TGTGCCAGCAGTGTGGTGGGACAGATAAGCACAGATACGCAGTATTTT.

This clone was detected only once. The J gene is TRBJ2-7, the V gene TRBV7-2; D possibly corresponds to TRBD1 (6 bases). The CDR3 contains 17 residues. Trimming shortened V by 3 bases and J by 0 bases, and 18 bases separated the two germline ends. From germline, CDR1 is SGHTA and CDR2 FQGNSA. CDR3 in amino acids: CASSLPFPGQRSYEQYF. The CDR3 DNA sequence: TGTGCCAGCAGCTTGCCCTTTCCGGGACAACGCTCCTACGAGCAGTACTTC.

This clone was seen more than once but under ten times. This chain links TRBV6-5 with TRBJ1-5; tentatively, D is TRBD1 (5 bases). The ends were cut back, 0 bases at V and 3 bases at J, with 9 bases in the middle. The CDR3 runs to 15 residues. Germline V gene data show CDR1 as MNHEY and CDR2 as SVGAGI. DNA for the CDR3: TGTGCCAGCAGTTACTCCCTGGGGGACAATCAGCCCCAGCATTTT. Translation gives CASSYSLGDNQPQHF.

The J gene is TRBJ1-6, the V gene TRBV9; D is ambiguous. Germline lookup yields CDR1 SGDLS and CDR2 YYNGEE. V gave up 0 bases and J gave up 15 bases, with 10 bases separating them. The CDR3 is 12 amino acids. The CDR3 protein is CASSVEDSGLHF. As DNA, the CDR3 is TGTGCCAGCAGCGTAGAGGACTCGGGCCTCCACTTT.

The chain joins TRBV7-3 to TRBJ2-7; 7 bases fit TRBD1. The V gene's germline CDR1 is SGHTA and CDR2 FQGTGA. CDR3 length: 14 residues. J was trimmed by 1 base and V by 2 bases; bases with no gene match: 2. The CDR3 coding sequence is TGTGCCAGCAGCTTACAGGGGGATTCCTACGAGCAGTACTTC. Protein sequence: CASSLQGDSYEQYF.

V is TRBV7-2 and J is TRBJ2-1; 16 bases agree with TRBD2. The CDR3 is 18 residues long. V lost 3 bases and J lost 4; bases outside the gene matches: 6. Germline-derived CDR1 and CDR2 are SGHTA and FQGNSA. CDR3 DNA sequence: TGTGCCAGCAGCTTGGGACTAGCGGGAGGGCCGAGTTACAATGAGCAGTTCTTC. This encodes CASSLGLAGGPSYNEQFF. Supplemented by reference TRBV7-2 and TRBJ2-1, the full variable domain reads GAGVSQSPSNKVTEKGKDVELRCDPISGHTALYWYRQSLGQGLEFLIYFQGNSAPDKSGLPSDRFSAERTGGSVSTLTIQRTQQEDSAVYLCASSLGLAGGPSYNEQFFGPGTRLTVL.

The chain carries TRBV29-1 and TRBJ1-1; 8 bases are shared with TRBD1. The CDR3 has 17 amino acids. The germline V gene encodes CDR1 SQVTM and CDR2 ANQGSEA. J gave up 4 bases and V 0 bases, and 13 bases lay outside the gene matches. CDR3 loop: CSVEDPPGGVGITEAFF. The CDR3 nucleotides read TGCAGCGTTGAAGATCCCCCAGGGGGCGTAGGTATCACTGAAGCTTTCTTT.

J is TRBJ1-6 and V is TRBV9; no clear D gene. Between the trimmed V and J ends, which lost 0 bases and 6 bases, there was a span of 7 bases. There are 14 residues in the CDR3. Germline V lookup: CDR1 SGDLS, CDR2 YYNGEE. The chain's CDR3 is CASSVASVNSPLHF. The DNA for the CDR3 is TGTGCCAGCAGCGTAGCTAGCGTTAATTCACCCCTCCACTTT. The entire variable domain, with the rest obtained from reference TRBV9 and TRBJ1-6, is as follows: DSGVTQTPKHLITATGQRVTLRCSPRSGDLSVYWYQQSLDQGLQFLIQYYNGEERAKGNILERFSAQQFPDLHSELNLSSLELGDSALYFCASSVASVNSPLHFGNGTRLTVT.

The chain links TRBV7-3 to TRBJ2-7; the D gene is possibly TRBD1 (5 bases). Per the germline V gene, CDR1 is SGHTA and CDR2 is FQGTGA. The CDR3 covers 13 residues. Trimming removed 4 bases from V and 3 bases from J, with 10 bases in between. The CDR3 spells CASSYDRDYEQYF. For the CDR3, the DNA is TGTGCCAGCAGCTACGACAGAGACTACGAGCAGTACTTC.